Listed below are T cell receptor beta chains from one sample, sequenced in a study of tumor-infiltrating lymphocytes in localized non-small cell lung cancer. Data came from immunoSEQ multiplex PCR; TCRdb stores just in-frame clones and leaves some out. The sample yields 7,000 or so clones, 60% to 80% seen once. Sequencing used uninvolved lung tissue not adjacent to the tumor. These receptors were obtained from a human donor with non-small cell lung cancer. Both conserved end residues are part of each CDR3. The D gene is left open where the match is weak. The size entry is marked missing in some rows and otherwise reads once, few, many or a size class.

cdr3_length	d_call	v_call	clone_size	j_call	cdr3_nt	cdr3_aa
12	NA	TRBV27	once	TRBJ1-1	TGTGCCAGCAGGAAATTGAACACTGAAGCTTTCTTT	CASRKLNTEAFF
16	TRBD2	TRBV5-1	NA	TRBJ2-7	TGCGCCAGCAGCGGGGGGACTAGCGGGGATATATACGAGCAGTACTTC	CASSGGTSGDIYEQYF
13	NA	TRBV7-7	NA	TRBJ1-1	TGTGCTAGCAGCTTATCAAAGAACACTGAAGCTTTCTTT	CASSLSKNTEAFF
17	NA	TRBV5-4	NA	TRBJ1-1	TGTGCCAGCAGCCCCGCGGGGGGGGCGGCCATGAACACTGAAGCTTTCTTT	CASSPAGGAAMNTEAFF
14	TRBD1	TRBV6-5	medium-sized	TRBJ2-5	TGTGCCAGCAGTTACTCCGACAGGGGGGAGACCCAGTACTTC	CASSYSDRGETQYF
14	NA	TRBV5-1	NA	TRBJ2-3	TGCGCCAGCAGCTTGGAGGAGGGCACAGATACGCAGTATTTT	CASSLEEGTDTQYF
13	NA	TRBV5-5	NA	TRBJ2-7	TGTGCCAGCAGCTTACAGGATTTCTACGAGCAGTACTTC	CASSLQDFYEQYF
13	NA	TRBV27	NA	TRBJ1-3	TGTGCCAGCAGCTCCCGATCAGTGGACACCATATATTTT	CASSSRSVDTIYF
14	TRBD2	TRBV28	NA	TRBJ2-1	TGTGCCAGCAGCCTCGGGGGGGGCTACAATGAGCAGTTCTTC	CASSLGGGYNEQFF
15	NA	TRBV7-9	few	TRBJ1-2	TGTGCCAGCAGCCCGACCCTCCGGGGGTTGGATGGCTACACCTTC	CASSPTLRGLDGYTF
12	NA	TRBV5-1	NA	TRBJ1-2	TGCGCCAGCAGCTCCCGACCCGGAGGCTACACCTTC	CASSSRPGGYTF
16	TRBD1	TRBV2	NA	TRBJ2-4	TGTGCCAGCAGTGAAGCTGGGACAGGGTCCAAAAACATTCAGTACTTC	CASSEAGTGSKNIQYF
14	NA	TRBV9	few	TRBJ2-2	TGTGCCAGCAGCGTGGGCGGATCCGCCGGGGAGCTGTTTTTT	CASSVGGSAGELFF
12	TRBD2	TRBV29-1	few	TRBJ2-5	TGCAGCGTTGGGGCGGGAGTTGAGACCCAGTACTTC	CSVGAGVETQYF
12	NA	TRBV2	NA	TRBJ1-1	TGTGCCAGATTACAGGGTACCACTGAAGCTTTCTTT	CARLQGTTEAFF
10	NA	TRBV15	NA	TRBJ2-5	TGTGCCACAGCAGGGGAGACCCAGTACTTC	CATAGETQYF
14	TRBD1	TRBV30	NA	TRBJ2-1	TGTGCCTGGAGCACGGACAGGGGCTACAATGAGCAGTTCTTC	CAWSTDRGYNEQFF
15	NA	TRBV2	NA	TRBJ1-3	TGTGCCAGCAGTGAAGGGCCCTTAGGCGGAAACACCATATATTTT	CASSEGPLGGNTIYF
15	NA	TRBV5-1	few	TRBJ2-5	TGCGCCAGCAGCTTGGACGCGGGTGTAGGGGAGACCCAGTACTTC	CASSLDAGVGETQYF
14	TRBD1	TRBV29-1	few	TRBJ2-7	TGCAGCGTCGCCCAGACACAAGGGGGCGCCGAGCAGTACTTC	CSVAQTQGGAEQYF
14	TRBD1	TRBV5-6	NA	TRBJ2-7	TGTGCCAGCAGCCCTGGACAGGGAGTCTACGAGCAGTACTTC	CASSPGQGVYEQYF
13	NA	TRBV2	NA	TRBJ2-5	TGTGCCAGCAGTGTACAGGGTCAAGAGACCCAGTACTTC	CASSVQGQETQYF
13	NA	TRBV7-7	NA	TRBJ1-1	TGTGCTAGCAGCTTAACCGGGGACACTGAAGCTTTCTTT	CASSLTGDTEAFF
12	NA	TRBV19	few	TRBJ2-2	TGTGCCAGTAGTACAAACACCGGGGAGCTGTTTTTT	CASSTNTGELFF
12	TRBD1	TRBV19	NA	TRBJ1-2	TGTGCCAGTACGCACAGGGGCTATGGCTACACCTTC	CASTHRGYGYTF
13	TRBD1	TRBV30	NA	TRBJ2-3	TGTGCCTGGAGTTCGAACAGGGGGGAGTCGCAGTATTTT	CAWSSNRGESQYF
12	NA	TRBV5-4	once	TRBJ1-3	TGTGCCAGCAGCTTGTACGGAAACACCATATATTTT	CASSLYGNTIYF
14	NA	TRBV5-4	NA	TRBJ2-7	TGTGCCAGCAGCTTGGGAGTTCGCTCCTACGAGCAGTACTTC	CASSLGVRSYEQYF
16	NA	TRBV2	few	TRBJ1-5	TGTGCCAGCAGTGAATCTTTACAGACAGTCTATCAGCCCCAGCATTTT	CASSESLQTVYQPQHF
17	TRBD2	TRBV9	NA	TRBJ2-1	TGTGCCAGCAGCGTAGATAGTAGCGGGGTATGGTACAATGAGCAGTTCTTC	CASSVDSSGVWYNEQFF
12	NA	TRBV28	NA	TRBJ1-2	TGTGCCACCCAGGGGATAGAGAGTGGCTACACCTTC	CATQGIESGYTF
17	TRBD1	TRBV4-1	NA	TRBJ2-1	TGCGCCAGCAGCCGCTCCCCCGGGACAGGGTCTGTACGAGTGCAGTTCTTC	CASSRSPGTGSVRVQFF
15	NA	TRBV7-2	NA	TRBJ1-5	TGTGCCAGCAGCTTAGCGCAGGGGCCTTATCAGCCCCAGCATTTT	CASSLAQGPYQPQHF
16	NA	TRBV11-2	NA	TRBJ2-6	TGTGCCAGCAGCTTAACTGGGGCGGCTGGGGCCAACGTCCTGACTTTC	CASSLTGAAGANVLTF
16	NA	TRBV7-9	NA	TRBJ2-5	TGTGCCAGCAGCTCAATCGGACTAGGGGGCCCAGAGACCCAGTACTTC	CASSSIGLGGPETQYF
12	NA	TRBV28	NA	TRBJ1-5	TGTGCCAGCAGTGTTGTCGAACAGCCCCAGCATTTT	CASSVVEQPQHF
14	NA	TRBV5-4	NA	TRBJ2-5	TGTGCCAGCAGCTTGGATGGATACCAAGAGACCCAGTACTTC	CASSLDGYQETQYF
12	NA	TRBV30	NA	TRBJ1-2	TGTGCCTGGTCGGTGGGAGGTCCGGGCTACACCTTC	CAWSVGGPGYTF
14	NA	TRBV6-6	NA	TRBJ1-1	TGTGCCAGCACCGGATCTGGAGTGGGGACTGAAGCTTTCTTT	CASTGSGVGTEAFF
12	TRBD1	TRBV7-2	NA	TRBJ2-3	TGTGCCAGCAGCTTAGTGGGGACAGGGCAAAAGTTT	CASSLVGTGQKF
15	TRBD1	TRBV5-6	NA	TRBJ1-2	TGTGCCAGCAGCCCCGGGGACAGGGAGCTCCATGGCTACACCTTC	CASSPGDRELHGYTF
15	TRBD1	TRBV9	once	TRBJ1-5	TGTGCCAGCAGCGGTTTATCCGGGACAGGACAGCCCCAGCATTTT	CASSGLSGTGQPQHF
13	TRBD2	TRBV7-2	NA	TRBJ2-7	TGTGCCAGCAGCTCGGACTCCTTAGCGGGCCGGTACTTC	CASSSDSLAGRYF
15	TRBD1	TRBV6-1	NA	TRBJ1-1	TGTGCCAGCAGTATTGGGACAGGGTGGAACACTGAAGCTTTCTTT	CASSIGTGWNTEAFF
15	NA	TRBV5-1	NA	TRBJ1-5	TGCGCCAGCAGCTTGGACAGCGGAGCAGGTCAGCCCCAGCATTTT	CASSLDSGAGQPQHF
16	TRBD2	TRBV7-7	NA	TRBJ2-7	TGTGCCAGCAGCCAAGGGATAGCGGGAGGAGGATACGAGCAGTACTTC	CASSQGIAGGGYEQYF
15	TRBD1	TRBV9	NA	TRBJ2-5	TGTGCCAGCAGCGGGGGACAGGGGGATGTAGAGACCCAGTACTTC	CASSGGQGDVETQYF
14	NA	TRBV6-1	NA	TRBJ2-7	TGTGCCAGCATGCCGGACGCCCGAGGTGACGAGCAGTACTTC	CASMPDARGDEQYF
13	NA	TRBV5-4	NA	TRBJ1-1	TGTGCCAGCAGCTCGTGGGGGAACACTGAAGCTTTCTTT	CASSSWGNTEAFF
11	NA	TRBV6-5	NA	TRBJ2-1	TGTGCCAGCAGTTATATCAATGAGCAGTTCTTC	CASSYINEQFF
13	TRBD2	TRBV5-1	once	TRBJ2-1	TGCGCCAGCAGCCCCGGGACTAGCTATGAGCAGTTCTTC	CASSPGTSYEQFF
16	TRBD1	TRBV2	once	TRBJ1-4	TGTGCCAGCAGCCGAGCGGGGGGACAGCTTAATGAAAAACTGTTTTTT	CASSRAGGQLNEKLFF
15	NA	TRBV7-8	NA	TRBJ1-2	TGTGCCAGCAGTCGGAGCCGGGGATCCCCGGATGGCTACACCTTC	CASSRSRGSPDGYTF
13	NA	TRBV30	few	TRBJ1-1	TGTGCCTGGACTAGGGCGTTCAACACTGAAGCTTTCTTT	CAWTRAFNTEAFF
16	TRBD2	TRBV5-1	NA	TRBJ2-3	TGCGCCAGCAGCTTGGCCCTAGCGGCTAGCACAGATACGCAGTATTTT	CASSLALAASTDTQYF
14	TRBD1	TRBV6-4	NA	TRBJ2-7	TGTGCCAGCAGTGACAGACAGGGCACCTACGAGCAGTACTTC	CASSDRQGTYEQYF
17	NA	TRBV5-6	NA	TRBJ2-4	TGTGCCAGCAGCTCCCGAGTATGGGGGGGCGGTGCAAACATTCAGTACTTC	CASSSRVWGGGANIQYF
13	NA	TRBV7-3	NA	TRBJ1-1	TGTGCCAGCAGACAGGACCGGTATGCTGAAGCTTTCTTT	CASRQDRYAEAFF
18	TRBD2	TRBV28	NA	TRBJ2-7	TGTGCCAGCAGTTTATCCCCGGGGACTAGCGGGCGTTCCTACGAGCAGTACTTC	CASSLSPGTSGRSYEQYF
14	NA	TRBV19	NA	TRBJ1-5	TGTGCCAGTACCCGGGACTCCTCTTATCAGCCCCAGCATTTT	CASTRDSSYQPQHF